The 30 T cell receptor beta chains presented below share a single source sample, sequenced in a study of blood T cell repertoires in COVID-19. The method was immunoSEQ multiplex PCR; TCRdb's version includes in-frame clones alone and lacks a portion of them. The table has approximately 170,000 clones, 65% to 85% seen once. Specimen: peripheral blood. All receptors come from a man in his 60s with active or convalescent COVID-19.

The chain is built from TRBV4-1 and TRBJ2-1; 7 bases match TRBD2. V gave up 1 base and J gave up 6 bases; unmatched junction bases: 9. Germline assignment: CDR1 MGHRA and CDR2 YSYEKL. This CDR3 is 16 amino acids long. The CDR3 loop is CASSQGVTGGSNEQFF. CDR3 DNA: TGCGCCAGCAGCCAAGGGGTGACTGGCGGGAGCAATGAGCAGTTCTTC.

The chain carries TRBV6-1 and TRBJ2-2; D not resolved. Trimming took off 2 bases at V and 4 bases at J, with 8 bases between the two ends. Germline assignment: CDR1 MNHNS and CDR2 SASEGT. CDR3 length: 14 residues. This CDR3 is CASSERPGTGELFF. Written as DNA, the CDR3 is TGTGCCAGCAGTGAAAGGCCGGGCACCGGGGAGCTGTTTTTT.

This sequence joins TRBV29-1 and TRBJ1-5, with TRBD1 matching 7 bases. The J segment lost 3 bases and the V segment lost 4 bases, leaving 6 bases of the junction unmatched. CDR1 and CDR2 (germline): SQVTM, ANQGSEA. There are 14 residues in the CDR3. The CDR3 region has the DNA TGCAGCGTTGGTGAAGGGGGCATCAATCAGCCCCAGCATTTT. Amino acid sequence: CSVGEGGINQPQHF.

The chain joins TRBV5-1 to TRBJ1-3, with 9 bases fitting TRBD1. Germline loops: CDR1 SGHRS, CDR2 YFSETQ. Trimming cost V 3 bases and J 4 bases; bases outside gene matches: 5. This CDR3 contains 15 residues. The CDR3, as DNA: TGCGCCAGCAGCTCCACAGGGGGCTTCGGAAACACCATATATTTT. It yields the protein CASSSTGGFGNTIYF.

V and J are TRBV14 and TRBJ1-1; 8 bases fit TRBD1. The CDR3 contains 15 residues. Germline CDR1 SGHDN, CDR2 FVKESK. Unmatched junction bases numbered 9, after V lost 2 bases and J lost 7 bases. CDR3 sequence: CASSQIRQGYGEAFF. CDR3 nucleotides: TGTGCCAGCAGCCAAATACGACAGGGGTATGGTGAAGCTTTCTTT.

This clone was seen only once. The rearrangement links TRBV20-1 to TRBJ2-2; the match to TRBD1 covers 8 bases. The CDR3 extends over 14 amino acids. CDR1 DFQATT and CDR2 SNEGSKA come from the germline V gene (reference sequence). V lost 3 bases, J lost 3 bases, and 3 bases stayed unmatched. CDR3 nucleotides: TGCAGTGCTAGTGGGGACAGGTACACCGGGGAGCTGTTTTTT. The encoded protein is CSASGDRYTGELFF.

The J gene is TRBJ2-3, the V gene TRBV24-1; TRBD2 aligns across 9 bases. Germline trimming cut 5 bases from V and 1 base from J; bases unmatched to any gene: 12. The V gene's germline CDR1 is KGHDR and CDR2 SFDVKD. CDR3 length: 18 amino acids. This CDR3 reads CATSAPSGAGPGTDTQYF. The CDR3 nucleotides read TGTGCCACCAGTGCCCCTAGCGGGGCCGGTCCCGGCACAGATACGCAGTATTTT.

This clone was observed a handful of times. This rearrangement joins TRBV19 to TRBJ1-1; D call uncertain. The V end lost 5 bases, the J end lost 0 bases, and 16 bases lay between the germline ends. The CDR3 length is 16 residues. The V gene's germline CDR1 is LNHDA and CDR2 SQIVND (reference sequence). DNA of the CDR3: TGTGCCAGTAGTCCGAGCGGGTTGATGGTGAACACTGAAGCTTTCTTT. This codes for CASSPSGLMVNTEAFF.

This chain uses TRBV29-1 with TRBJ1-1; possibly TRBD1 for D (6 bases). V lost 7 bases and J lost 1, with 16 bases in between. The CDR3 runs to 14 residues. Germline CDR1 is SQVTM and CDR2 is ANQGSEA. DNA of the CDR3: TGCAGCGCCCCTTTCCAGGGGCCGAACACTGAAGCTTTCTTT. Its protein product is CSAPFQGPNTEAFF.

The chain links TRBV6-5 to TRBJ2-2; 8 nucleotides line up with TRBD1. Germline-derived CDR1 and CDR2 are MNHEY and SVGAGI. CDR3 length equals 16 residues. The junction had 8 bases not matched to a gene; V was cut back by 4 bases and J by 4 bases. The chain's CDR3 is CASSSDRDVITGELFF. The CDR3 DNA reads TGTGCCAGCAGTTCGGACAGGGATGTAATCACCGGGGAGCTGTTTTTT.

This clone was counted between two and nine times. V and J are TRBV5-1 and TRBJ2-7; 7 nucleotides agree with TRBD2. Trimming took 3 bases from V and 5 from J; bases not matched to a gene: 8. From germline, CDR1 is SGHRS and CDR2 YFSETQ. The CDR3 is 14 residues long. CDR3: CASSSEREGDEQYF. CDR3 coding DNA: TGCGCCAGCAGCTCAGAGCGGGAAGGCGACGAGCAGTACTTC.

This clone has only a few counts. The gene calls are TRBV7-8 and TRBJ2-3; possible D gene TRBD2, 6 bases. Looked up from germline, CDR1 is SGHVS and CDR2 is FQNEAQ. V gave up 5 bases and J gave up 0 bases, with 12 bases separating them. The CDR3 sequence is 15 residues long. This CDR3 reads CASSQGGGSTDTQYF. In DNA, the CDR3 is TGTGCCAGCAGCCAGGGAGGCGGTAGCACAGATACGCAGTATTTT.

This clone has just a few counts. The CDR3: CATSEQSLSGDTQYF. The CDR3 DNA follows: TGTGCCACCAGTGAACAGTCCCTATCTGGAGATACGCAGTATTTT. The J gene is TRBJ2-3, the V gene TRBV24-1; no clear D. Germline CDR1 is KGHDR and CDR2 is SFDVKD. The CDR3 runs to 15 residues. The V end was cut by 4 bases, the J end by 5 bases, with 15 bases between.

This sequence joins TRBV5-5 and TRBJ2-7; the match to TRBD1 covers 10 bases. CDR1 is SGHKS and CDR2 is YYEKEE in the germline V gene (reference sequence). This CDR3 contains 15 residues. J lost 4 bases, V lost 0 bases, and 4 bases had no gene match. The CDR3 DNA reads TGTGCCAGCAGCTTGGAGGGGACAGGGGTTTACGAGCAGTACTTC. Translated, it gives CASSLEGTGVYEQYF.

The table lists this clone with a count of one. V usage is TRBV3-1 (or the pseudogene TRBV3-2) and J usage is TRBJ2-1; 7 positions match TRBD1. Germline V gene data show CDR1 as LGHDT and CDR2 as YNNKEL (reference sequence). J was trimmed by 8 bases and V by 5 bases; bases with no gene match: 3. CDR3 length equals 12 residues. CDR3 loop: CASSNRGHEQFF. Here the CDR3 DNA reads TGTGCCAGCAGCAACAGGGGCCATGAGCAGTTCTTC.

The rearrangement joins TRBV5-4 to TRBJ1-6; D is possibly TRBD1 (6 bases). Germline CDR1 reads SGHNT; CDR2 reads YYREEE (reference sequence). Between the trimmed V and J ends, which lost 6 bases and 10 bases, there was a span of 23 bases. The CDR3 consists of 16 residues. The CDR3 here is CASMVGHRELGSPLHF. For the CDR3, the DNA is TGTGCCAGCATGGTCGGTCACAGGGAGTTGGGGTCACCCCTCCACTTT. Full variable domain (outside the CDR3, taken from reference TRBV5-4 and TRBJ1-6): ETGVTQSPTHLIKTRGQQVTLRCSSQSGHNTVSWYQQALGQGPQFIFQYYREEENGRGNFPPRFSGLQFPNYSSELNVNALELDDSALYLCASMVGHRELGSPLHFGNGTRLTVT.

The CDR3 sequence: CAISGHRGDTEAFF. CDR3 in DNA: TGTGCCATCAGTGGACACAGGGGCGACACTGAAGCTTTCTTT. The V gene is TRBV10-3, the J gene TRBJ1-1; 7 bases agree with TRBD1. Germline CDR1 is ENHRY and CDR2 is SYGVKD. The V segment lost 4 bases and the J segment 3 bases; nucleotides outside the gene matches: 5. The CDR3 has 14 amino acids.

J is TRBJ2-1 and V is TRBV2, with 8 nucleotides matching TRBD2. CDR3 length equals 13 residues. J was trimmed by 15 bases and V by 2 bases; bases with no gene match: 9. CDR1 is SNHLY and CDR2 is FYNNEI in the germline V gene. The CDR3 region is CASSEILAGAGFF. CDR3 DNA sequence: TGTGCCAGCAGTGAAATCCTAGCGGGTGCAGGGTTCTTC.

The chain joins TRBV19 to TRBJ1-4, with D perhaps TRBD1 (6 bases). Per germline, CDR1 LNHDA and CDR2 SQIVND (reference sequence). V dropped 3 bases and J dropped 6 bases, with 17 bases sitting between them. This CDR3 has 16 residues. CDR3 sequence: CASSIGGLGDYEKLFF. In nucleotides, the CDR3 is TGTGCCAGTAGTATTGGGGGCCTAGGGGATTATGAAAAACTGTTTTTT.

The gene calls are TRBV6-5 and TRBJ2-2; 7 bases fit TRBD1. The CDR3 totals 14 residues. Germline V gene data show CDR1 as MNHEY and CDR2 as SVGAGI. V dropped 2 bases and J dropped 4; count of bases not matched to a gene: 1. The CDR3 reads CASSYRGPTGELFF. The CDR3, as DNA: TGTGCCAGCAGTTACAGGGGGCCCACCGGGGAGCTGTTTTTT.

The table lists this clone with a count of one. This chain joins TRBV19 and TRBJ1-5; D call uncertain. Germline-derived CDR1 and CDR2 are LNHDA and SQIVND (reference sequence). V was shortened by 0 bases and J by 0 bases, with 12 bases between the two germline ends. The CDR3 loop spans 17 amino acids. The chain's CDR3 is CASSIDLEATSNQPQHF. The CDR3 bases are TGTGCCAGTAGTATAGATCTAGAGGCTACTAGCAATCAGCCCCAGCATTTT.

This clone showed up just a few times. DNA for the CDR3: TGTGCCAGCAGCCCCAAATCGGGGTCACCCCTCCACTTT. Residues: CASSPKSGSPLHF. The chain is built from TRBV7-2 and TRBJ1-6; D call uncertain. Germline V gives CDR1 SGHTA, CDR2 FQGNSA. CDR3 length equals 13 residues. Trimming pared 5 bases from V and 10 bases from J, leaving 12 bases between.

This chain connects TRBV5-1 to TRBJ1-1; tentative D call: TRBD1 (5 bases). CDR1 and CDR2 from the germline V gene are SGHRS and YFSETQ. Trimming pared 2 bases from V and 6 bases from J, leaving 17 bases between. This CDR3 region has 15 residues. CDR3 loop: CASSLVAGSVAEAFF. The DNA for the CDR3 is TGCGCCAGCAGCTTAGTGGCAGGGTCGGTGGCTGAAGCTTTCTTT.

The chain is built from TRBV7-6 and TRBJ1-1; unclear D gene. This CDR3 has 13 amino acids. Germline CDR1 and CDR2: SGHVS and FNYEAQ. The V end was cut by 0 bases, the J end by 8 bases, with 10 bases between. This chain's CDR3 is CASSLAPSREAFF. The CDR3 DNA reads TGTGCCAGCAGCTTAGCGCCGTCGCGGGAAGCTTTCTTT.

The chain couples TRBV11-3 to TRBJ2-1, with a tentative D call TRBD2 (6 bases). The V gene's germline CDR1 is SGHNT and CDR2 YENEEA. The length of the CDR3 is 13 residues. Trimming took 1 base from V and 9 from J, leaving 10 bases between them. CDR3 in amino acids: CASSLVRGTEQFF. The CDR3 DNA sequence: TGTGCCAGCAGCTTAGTTCGGGGGACTGAGCAGTTCTTC.

V gene TRBV6-5 combines with J gene TRBJ2-7, with D possibly TRBD1 on 6 matching bases. Trimming pared 5 bases from V and 0 bases from J, leaving 11 bases between. CDR3 size: 14 residues. CDR1 and CDR2 from the germline V gene are MNHEY and SVGAGI. CDR3: CASSHQGTSYEQYF. In DNA form, the CDR3 reads TGTGCCAGCAGTCATCAGGGGACCTCCTACGAGCAGTACTTC.

The V call is TRBV9, the J call TRBJ2-3; a weak D match, TRBD1 (5 bases). This CDR3 is built from 13 residues. Germline V CDR1 and CDR2: SGDLS, YYNGEE. Trimming took 0 bases from V and 6 from J, leaving 8 bases between them. CDR3 sequence: CASSVDRMDTQYF. Here the CDR3 DNA reads TGTGCCAGCAGCGTAGACAGGATGGATACGCAGTATTTT.

The chain is built from TRBV28 and TRBJ2-1; weak D call: TRBD2 (6 bases). The CDR3 consists of 19 residues. CDR1 is MDHEN, CDR2 SYDVKM, per germline. The V end was cut by 6 bases, the J end by 0 bases, with 24 bases between. CDR3 loop: CASSSPAVGAGSSYNEQFF. CDR3 DNA sequence: TGTGCCAGCAGCTCACCAGCTGTTGGGGCGGGGAGCTCCTACAATGAGCAGTTCTTC. Together with reference TRBV28 and TRBJ2-1, the CDR3 gives the full variable domain: DVKVTQSSRYLVKRTGEKVFLECVQDMDHENMFWYRQDPGLGLRLIYFSYDVKMKEKGDIPEGYSVSREKKERFSLILESASTNQTSMYLCASSSPAVGAGSSYNEQFFGPGTRLTVL.

The chain uses TRBV6-5 and TRBJ2-7, with 9 positions matching TRBD1. Germline V gene data show CDR1 as MNHEY and CDR2 as SVGAGI. CDR3 size: 15 residues. The ends lost 6 bases at V and 2 bases at J; junction bases unmatched: 8. In nucleotides, the CDR3 is TGTGCCAGCAGAAGGGACAGGGAAGAAGCCTACGAGCAGTACTTC. It specifies CASRRDREEAYEQYF.

This clone was observed a few times. The rearrangement joins TRBV6-5 to TRBJ1-2; 8 nucleotides line up with TRBD1. Germline assignment: CDR1 MNHEY and CDR2 SVGAGI. The length of the CDR3 is 16 residues. V lost 2 bases, J lost 4 bases, and 9 bases stayed unmatched. The CDR3 here is CASSYTSTGVVYGYTF. The CDR3 DNA is TGTGCCAGCAGTTACACCTCGACAGGGGTGGTCTATGGCTACACCTTC.